The 22 T cell receptor beta chains below were found in one sample sequenced in a study of blood T cell repertoires in COVID-19 (dated by TCRdb to about 2020). The library relied on the immunoSEQ multiplex PCR assay. TCRdb re-hosts the immuneACCESS table, in-frame sequences only. Its copies lack some clones; in the studies checked, an unresolved V gene accounts for under half of them, and the cause for the rest is not known. The sample yields approximately 200,000 clones; roughly 88% were counted once. Together, the top ten hold 7.5% to 10% of the sample. Sequencing was carried out using PBMCs or T cells enriched from blood (not recorded which). The receptors derive from a woman aged 25 to 39 who had recovered from COVID-19.

The chain uses TRBV27 and TRBJ2-7, with TRBD2 matching over 14 bases. The V segment lost 4 bases and the J segment 4 bases; nucleotides outside the gene matches: 6. The V gene's germline CDR1 is MNHEY and CDR2 SMNVEV (reference sequence). The CDR3 runs to 16 residues. The CDR3 sequence: CASSSRTSGRTYEQYF. The DNA for the CDR3 is TGTGCCAGCAGTTCCCGGACTAGCGGGAGGACTTACGAGCAGTACTTC.

The chain combines TRBV3-1 (or the pseudogene TRBV3-2) with TRBJ1-3, with TRBD1 matching over 9 bases. This CDR3 is built from 17 residues. Unmatched junction bases numbered 6, after V lost 3 bases and J lost 0 bases. CDR1 and CDR2 from the germline V gene are LGHDT and YNNKEL (reference sequence). The CDR3 loop is CASSQRGQGHSGNTIYF. DNA for the CDR3: TGTGCCAGCAGCCAGAGGGGACAGGGCCACTCTGGAAACACCATATATTTT.

The table lists this clone with a count of one. The chain recombines TRBV25-1 with TRBJ2-5, with D perhaps matching TRBD1 (6 bases). This CDR3 region has 16 residues. V dropped 4 bases and J dropped 5 bases, with 20 bases sitting between them. The germline V gene encodes CDR1 MGHDK and CDR2 SYGVNS. CDR3 in DNA: TGTGCCAGCAGTGGCCCTCAGGGGACAAAAGGGGAGACCCAGTACTTC. It encodes CASSGPQGTKGETQYF.

This clone was seen only a few times. This chain links TRBV3-1 (or the pseudogene TRBV3-2) with TRBJ2-1, with D possibly being TRBD2 (6 bases). Germline values: CDR1 LGHDT, CDR2 YNNKEL (reference sequence). The CDR3 runs to 12 residues. The V end was cut by 4 bases, the J end by 7 bases, with 8 bases between. CDR3 protein: CASSPGRNEQFF. In nucleotides, the CDR3 is TGTGCCAGCAGCCCCGGGAGAAATGAGCAGTTCTTC.

J is TRBJ2-7 and V is TRBV5-1, with 13 nucleotides matching TRBD2. Germline V lookup: CDR1 SGHRS, CDR2 YFSETQ. V lost 0 bases, J lost 6 bases, and 9 bases stayed unmatched. This CDR3 spans 17 amino acids. CDR3 amino acids: CASSLELAGGREGEQYF. The CDR3 DNA is TGCGCCAGCAGCTTGGAACTAGCGGGAGGGCGAGAGGGCGAGCAGTACTTC.

The rearrangement joins TRBV4-1 to TRBJ2-5, with 8 nucleotides matching TRBD2. CDR1 is MGHRA and CDR2 is YSYEKL in the germline V gene. CDR3 length equals 17 residues. The trim removed 1 base at V and 5 bases at J, leaving 12 bases unmatched. The CDR3 is CASSQGLSAGGTETQYF. For the CDR3, the DNA is TGCGCCAGCAGCCAAGGCCTGTCCGCGGGAGGAACGGAGACCCAGTACTTC.

DNA for the CDR3: TGTGCCCGCGGGTTGGGCGTTCGGGAGCAGTACTTC. Its translation: CARGLGVREQYF. The genes are TRBV21-1 and TRBJ2-7; the table's D gene call, TRBD2, was not cross checked with the DNA. TRBV21-1 is given as a pseudogene. There are 12 residues in the CDR3.

The rearrangement joins TRBV9 to TRBJ1-6; no reliable D call. This CDR3 has 12 residues. Trimming left V 4 bases short and J 10 bases short, with 9 bases between. The germline V gene encodes CDR1 SGDLS and CDR2 YYNGEE. CDR3 sequence (DNA): TGTGCCAGCAGCAGAAGTAGCTCACCCCTCCACTTT. This encodes CASSRSSSPLHF.

V and J are TRBV28 and TRBJ1-1; 8 positions agree with TRBD1. This CDR3 comprises 14 residues. CDR1 and CDR2 (germline): MDHEN, SYDVKM. V was clipped by 7 bases and J by 7 bases; unmatched bases: 11. The CDR3 is CASILGQGGGEAFF. The CDR3 DNA follows: TGTGCCAGCATCCTAGGACAGGGAGGGGGTGAAGCTTTCTTT.

V gene TRBV5-1 combines with J gene TRBJ2-1; 7 bases agree with TRBD2. The V segment lost 3 bases and the J segment 6 bases; nucleotides outside the gene matches: 6. CDR1 is SGHRS, CDR2 YFSETQ, per germline. This CDR3 has 14 amino acids. The CDR3 bases are TGCGCCAGCAGCTCGTCCGGGACTACCAATGAGCAGTTCTTC. It yields the protein CASSSSGTTNEQFF.

This rearrangement joins TRBV21-1 to TRBJ2-7; TRBD1 is the table's D call, not checked against the DNA. TRBV21-1 is a listed pseudogene. CDR3 length: 15 residues. The CDR3 DNA is TGTGCCAGCAGCCCCTTCCCGGGACAGGGGTTGGGGCAGTACTTC. It encodes CASSPFPGQGLGQYF.

V usage is TRBV30 and J usage is TRBJ2-2; weak D call: TRBD1 (6 bases). The V end was cut by 0 bases, the J end by 7 bases, with 9 bases between. The CDR3 covers 13 residues. Looked up from germline, CDR1 is GTSNPN and CDR2 is SVGIG (reference sequence). The CDR3, as DNA: TGTGCCTGGAGTGTCGGACAGCACGGGGAGCTGTTTTTT. Amino acids: CAWSVGQHGELFF.

The chain's CDR3 is CASSTRLAGLTYEQYF. CDR3 DNA: TGCGCCAGCAGCACAAGACTAGCGGGCTTAACCTACGAGCAGTACTTC. The rearrangement uses TRBV5-1 and TRBJ2-7, with 10 bases matching TRBD2. The CDR3 loop spans 16 amino acids. Unmatched junction bases numbered 9, after V lost 4 bases and J lost 2 bases. Germline V gene lookup returns CDR1 SGHRS and CDR2 YFSETQ. Based on the CDR3 plus reference TRBV5-1 and TRBJ2-7, the full variable domain is KAGVTQTPRYLIKTRGQQVTLSCSPISGHRSVSWYQQTPGQGLQFLFEYFSETQRNKGNFPGRFSGRQFSNSRSEMNVSTLELGDSALYLCASSTRLAGLTYEQYFGPGTRLTVT.

This rearrangement joins TRBV19 to TRBJ2-3; TRBD2 aligns across 8 bases. Trimming removed 4 bases from V and 2 bases from J; junction bases left unmatched: 8. The V gene's germline CDR1 is LNHDA and CDR2 SQIVND (reference sequence). The CDR3 has 16 amino acids. In DNA, the CDR3 is TGTGCCAGTAGTACCCCGGATAGCGGGGCCACAGATACGCAGTATTTT. This encodes CASSTPDSGATDTQYF.

The chain combines TRBV2 with TRBJ1-2; no clear D gene. Trimming pared 3 bases from V and 3 bases from J, leaving 11 bases between. CDR1 and CDR2 from the germline V gene are SNHLY and FYNNEI. The CDR3 extends over 14 amino acids. The CDR3 bases are TGTGCCAGCAGTGATTTGGGCCGATACTATGGCTACACCTTC. Amino acid sequence: CASSDLGRYYGYTF.

The rearrangement uses TRBV5-1 and TRBJ2-7, with 10 bases aligning to TRBD2. The trim removed 6 bases at V and 2 bases at J, leaving 14 bases unmatched. Germline loops: CDR1 SGHRS, CDR2 YFSETQ. The CDR3 sequence is 17 residues long. The CDR3 loop reads CASTNGGTSGNAYEQYF. Written as DNA, the CDR3 is TGCGCCAGCACCAACGGCGGAACTAGCGGGAACGCCTACGAGCAGTACTTC.

J is TRBJ2-1 and V is TRBV7-9; 7 bases are shared with TRBD2. Germline loops: CDR1 SEHNR, CDR2 FQNEAQ (reference sequence). Losses at the gene ends were 5 bases for V and 1 base for J; bases not matched to a gene: 14. CDR3 length equals 18 residues. The CDR3 DNA is TGTGCCAGCAGCCCTCCCATCGGGGGGAGCGGATCCTACAATGAGCAGTTCTTC. It yields the protein CASSPPIGGSGSYNEQFF.

V is TRBV6-1 and J is TRBJ2-6; D gene unclear. The CDR3 loop spans 16 amino acids. Deletions cut 1 base from V and 3 bases from J, with 10 bases between. CDR1 and CDR2 (germline): MNHNS, SASEGT. CDR3 DNA: TGTGCCAGCAGTGAAGGCAGTCCTGGTGGGGCCAACGTCCTGACTTTC. This encodes CASSEGSPGGANVLTF.

This chain links TRBV5-8 with TRBJ2-7; the D is unclear. Trimming left V 1 base short and J 6 bases short, with 5 bases between. The CDR3 runs 11 residues. CDR1 is SGHTS and CDR2 is YDEGEE in the germline V gene. This CDR3 reads CASSLRGEQYF. The CDR3 nucleotides are TGTGCCAGCAGCTTGCGCGGCGAGCAGTACTTC.

The chain couples TRBV5-1 to TRBJ2-2, with 11 bases fitting TRBD2. The CDR3 loop spans 17 amino acids. V lost 3 bases to trimming and J lost 5 bases; unmatched junction nucleotides: 9. Germline lookup yields CDR1 SGHRS and CDR2 YFSETQ. CDR3 bases: TGCGCCAGCAGCTCAGATCCTAGCGGGAGGTTAACCGGGGAGCTGTTTTTT. Amino acids: CASSSDPSGRLTGELFF.

The chain recombines TRBV6-4 with TRBJ2-6; D call uncertain. With 2 bases removed from V and 6 bases from J, the gap between germline ends came to 8 bases. Germline CDR1 reads MRHNA; CDR2 reads SNTAGT. The CDR3 runs to 14 residues. This CDR3 is CASSDSNEANVLTF. CDR3 sequence (DNA): TGTGCCAGCAGTGACAGCAATGAGGCCAACGTCCTGACTTTC.

This clone has more than one count but fewer than ten. This chain uses TRBV4-1 with TRBJ1-1; unclear D gene. Trimming took 0 bases from V and 0 from J, leaving 14 bases between them. This CDR3 has 17 amino acids. Germline CDR1 and CDR2: MGHRA and YSYEKL. CDR3: CASSQDIEVTLNTEAFF. The DNA for the CDR3 is TGCGCCAGCAGCCAAGATATTGAGGTAACACTGAACACTGAAGCTTTCTTT.